The text below deals with one T cell receptor beta chain. This sample is part of a study of blood T cell repertoires in COVID-19. Across the whole study: Whether acute or convalescent, the COVID-19 samples came from the United States, Italy and Spain. Nucleic acid was either cDNA or gDNA, and it came from T cells, B-cell-depleted T cells, or PBMCs.

Germline V gene data show CDR1 as SEHNR and CDR2 as FQNEAQ (reference sequence). The V end lost 4 bases, the J end lost 1 base, and 12 bases lay between the germline ends. This CDR3 has 15 residues. Methods used by the authors: Scientists estimated how many nucleated cells there were by amplifying reference gene primers. Libraries were prepared by immunoSEQ multiplex PCR; TCRdb keeps only in-frame clonotypes and omits some of them. V and J calls and clone size are as listed in that table; D and trimming were resolved from the DNA. In the table there are approximately 230,000 clones, 65% to 80% of which are singletons.

This receptor was obtained from a woman aged 40 to 50 with active or convalescent COVID-19. The chain combines TRBV7-9 with TRBJ2-3; D ambiguous. The specimen sequenced was peripheral blood. CDR3 DNA: TGTGCCAGCAGCTCGATCACTAAAGGCACAGATACGCAGTATTTT. It yields the protein CASSSITKGTDTQYF.